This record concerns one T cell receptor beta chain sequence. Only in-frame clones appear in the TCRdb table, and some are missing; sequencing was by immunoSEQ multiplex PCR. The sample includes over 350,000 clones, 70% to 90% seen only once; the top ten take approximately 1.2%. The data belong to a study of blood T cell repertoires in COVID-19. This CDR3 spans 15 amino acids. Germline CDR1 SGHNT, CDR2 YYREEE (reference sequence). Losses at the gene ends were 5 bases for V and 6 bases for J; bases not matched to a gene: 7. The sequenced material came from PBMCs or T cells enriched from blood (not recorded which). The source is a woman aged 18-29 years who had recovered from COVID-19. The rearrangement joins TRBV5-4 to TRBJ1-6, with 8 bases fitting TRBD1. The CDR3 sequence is CASSPGTGLNSPLHF. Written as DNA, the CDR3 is TGTGCCAGCAGTCCAGGGACAGGCCTTAATTCACCCCTCCACTTT.